The 4 T cell receptor beta chains reported below all come from one sample, sequenced in a study of T cell responses to AZD1222 COVID-19 vaccine. Clones were read by immunoSEQ multiplex PCR, and TCRdb kept only the in-frame ones, dropping some. The sample holds 120,000 or so clones, approximately 90% seen once. Specimen: peripheral blood, collected 28 days after the second AZD1222 dose. The receptors stem from an adult who received the AZD1222 COVID-19 vaccine.

The gene calls are TRBV3-1 (or the pseudogene TRBV3-2) and TRBJ2-3, with a tentative D call TRBD2 (5 bases). The V gene's germline CDR1 is LGHDT and CDR2 YNNKEL (reference sequence). Trimming left V 1 base short and J 3 bases short, with 11 bases between. This CDR3 has 15 residues. The CDR3 nucleotides read TGTGCCAGCAGCCAAGGGGGAGTTCTAACAGATACGCAGTATTTT. It yields the protein CASSQGGVLTDTQYF.

The chain has TRBV5-1 and TRBJ1-4, with 7 positions matching TRBD1. J was trimmed by 1 base and V by 4 bases; bases with no gene match: 7. The CDR3 sequence is 16 residues long. Germline assignment: CDR1 SGHRS and CDR2 YFSETQ. CDR3 nucleotides: TGCGCCAGCAGCCGCCAGGGGGGAAGAACTAATGAAAAACTGTTTTTT. Amino acid sequence: CASSRQGGRTNEKLFF.

The chain joins TRBV11-3 to TRBJ1-5; tentative D call: TRBD1 (5 bases). Deletions cut 3 bases from V and 0 bases from J, with 9 bases between. This CDR3 comprises 15 residues. The germline V gene encodes CDR1 SGHNT and CDR2 YENEEA. The CDR3 protein is CASSFGGDSNQPQHF. In DNA, the CDR3 is TGTGCCAGCAGCTTTGGGGGGGATAGCAATCAGCCCCAGCATTTT.

J is TRBJ2-6 and V is TRBV3-1 (or the pseudogene TRBV3-2); perhaps TRBD1 as D (6 bases). In germline, CDR1 is LGHDT, CDR2 YNNKEL (reference sequence). The CDR3 spans 15 residues. Trimming took 5 bases from V and 0 from J, leaving 8 bases between them. This chain's CDR3 is CASSGTRSGANVLTF. The DNA for the CDR3 is TGTGCCAGCAGCGGGACACGCTCTGGGGCCAACGTCCTGACTTTC.